The sequence of this T cell receptor beta chain was determined in a study of neurological immune-mediated disorders. Comments on this clonotype: As yet, its antigen is unknown.

Study-level results: Subjects shared no identical expanded-clone CDR3 amino acid sequences, suggesting private TCR-beta repertoires in all groups.

With 10-nucleotide random UMIs, 5'RACE was used to make the cDNA. TCRdb used MiXCR to reprocess the 5' RACE reads, holding one entry per CDR3 protein. The table lists about 35,000 distinct CDR3 sequences, about 4.1% of them singletons. The receptor comes from a man aged 25 to 45 with multiple sclerosis. The sequencing input was PBMCs.

The CDR3, as DNA: TGCAGTGCTAGAGATGAAGGGGGGAGATACAATGAGCAGTTCTTC. Its protein product is CSARDEGGRYNEQFF. This chain uses TRBV20-1 with TRBJ2-1; D is tentatively TRBD1 or TRBD2 (6 bases each). V lost 0 bases to trimming and J lost 4 bases, with 13 bases between them. Germline V gene lookup returns CDR1 DFQATT and CDR2 SNEGSKA (reference sequence). CDR3 size: 15 residues.